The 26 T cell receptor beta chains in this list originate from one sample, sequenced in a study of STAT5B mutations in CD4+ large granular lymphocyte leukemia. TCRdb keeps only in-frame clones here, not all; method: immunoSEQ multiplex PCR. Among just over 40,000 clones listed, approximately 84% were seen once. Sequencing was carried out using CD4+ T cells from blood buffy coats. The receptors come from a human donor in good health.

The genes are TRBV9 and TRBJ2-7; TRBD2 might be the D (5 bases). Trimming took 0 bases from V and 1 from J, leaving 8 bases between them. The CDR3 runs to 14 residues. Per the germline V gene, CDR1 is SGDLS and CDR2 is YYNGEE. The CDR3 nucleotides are TGTGCCAGCAGCGTAGAAGCGGAGTCCTACGAGCAGTACTTC. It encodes CASSVEAESYEQYF.

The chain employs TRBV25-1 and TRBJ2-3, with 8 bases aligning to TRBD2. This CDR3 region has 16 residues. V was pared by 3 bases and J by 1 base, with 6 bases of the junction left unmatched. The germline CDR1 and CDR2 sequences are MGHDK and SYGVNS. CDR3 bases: TGTGCCAGCAGTGACCGAGCGGGAGTAGGCACAGATACGCAGTATTTT. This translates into CASSDRAGVGTDTQYF.

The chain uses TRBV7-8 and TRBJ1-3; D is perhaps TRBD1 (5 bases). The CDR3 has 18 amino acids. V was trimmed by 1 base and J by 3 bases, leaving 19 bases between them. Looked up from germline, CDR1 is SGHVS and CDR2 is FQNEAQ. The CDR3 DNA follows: TGTGCCAGCAGCTTAGGGGGGATTGGCACAAGGGGTGGAAACACCATATATTTT. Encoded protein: CASSLGGIGTRGGNTIYF. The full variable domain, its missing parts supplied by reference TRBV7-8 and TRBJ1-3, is GAGVSQSPRYKVAKRGQDVALRCDPISGHVSLFWYQQALGQGPEFLTYFQNEAQLDKSGLPSDRFFAERPEGSVSTLKIQRTQQEDSAVYLCASSLGGIGTRGGNTIYFGEGSWLTVV.

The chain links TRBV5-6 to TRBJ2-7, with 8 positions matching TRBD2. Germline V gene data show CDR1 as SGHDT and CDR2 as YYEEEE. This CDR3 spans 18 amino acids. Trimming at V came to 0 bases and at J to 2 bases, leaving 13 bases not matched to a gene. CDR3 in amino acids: CASSLGSFERGNTYEQYF. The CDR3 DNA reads TGTGCCAGCAGCTTGGGATCTTTCGAGCGGGGGAATACCTACGAGCAGTACTTC.

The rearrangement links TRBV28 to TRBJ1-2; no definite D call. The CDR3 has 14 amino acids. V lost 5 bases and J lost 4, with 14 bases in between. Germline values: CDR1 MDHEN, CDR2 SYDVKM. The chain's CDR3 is CASSLLDTGYGYTF. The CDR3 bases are TGTGCCAGCAGTCTATTAGACACGGGCTATGGCTACACCTTC.

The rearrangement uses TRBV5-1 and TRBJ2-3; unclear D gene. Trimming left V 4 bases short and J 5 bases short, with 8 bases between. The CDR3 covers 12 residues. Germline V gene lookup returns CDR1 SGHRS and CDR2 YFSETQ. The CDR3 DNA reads TGCGCCAGCAGCCTAACGCAAGATACGCAGTATTTT. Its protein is CASSLTQDTQYF.

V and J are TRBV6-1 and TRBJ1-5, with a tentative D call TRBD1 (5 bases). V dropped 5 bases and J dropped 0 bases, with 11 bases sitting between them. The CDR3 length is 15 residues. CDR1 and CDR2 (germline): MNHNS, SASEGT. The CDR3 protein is CASSWDPYSNQPQHF. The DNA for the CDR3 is TGTGCCAGCAGTTGGGACCCCTATAGCAATCAGCCCCAGCATTTT.

CDR3 protein: CASSSGSQPQHF. CDR3 DNA: TGTGCCAGCAGCTCCGGAAGTCAGCCCCAGCATTTT. The chain links TRBV27 to TRBJ1-5; D remains ambiguous. V was clipped by 6 bases and J by 6 bases, with 9 bases between them. Germline assignment: CDR1 MNHEY and CDR2 SMNVEV (reference sequence). CDR3 length equals 12 residues.

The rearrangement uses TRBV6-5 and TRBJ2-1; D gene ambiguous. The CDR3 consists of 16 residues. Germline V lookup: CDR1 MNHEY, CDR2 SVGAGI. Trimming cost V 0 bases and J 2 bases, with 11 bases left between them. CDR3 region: CASSYSKPITYNEQFF. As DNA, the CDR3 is TGTGCCAGCAGTTACTCGAAACCCATAACCTACAATGAGCAGTTCTTC.

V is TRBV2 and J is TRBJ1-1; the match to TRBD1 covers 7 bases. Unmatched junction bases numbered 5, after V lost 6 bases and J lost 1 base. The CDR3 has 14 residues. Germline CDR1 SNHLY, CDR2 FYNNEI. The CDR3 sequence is CASRAGTANTEAFF. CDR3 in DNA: TGTGCCAGCAGAGCCGGGACAGCGAACACTGAAGCTTTCTTT. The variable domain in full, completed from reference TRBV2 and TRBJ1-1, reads EPEVTQTPSHQVTQMGQEVILRCVPISNHLYFYWYRQILGQKVEFLVSFYNNEISEKSEIFDDQFSVERPDGSNFTLKIRSTKLEDSAMYFCASRAGTANTEAFFGQGTRLTVV.

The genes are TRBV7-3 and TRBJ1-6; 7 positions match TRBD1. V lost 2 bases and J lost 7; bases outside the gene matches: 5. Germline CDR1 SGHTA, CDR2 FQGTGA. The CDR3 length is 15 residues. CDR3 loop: CASSLGQVGNSPLHF. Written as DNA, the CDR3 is TGTGCCAGCAGCTTAGGACAGGTGGGAAATTCACCCCTCCACTTT.

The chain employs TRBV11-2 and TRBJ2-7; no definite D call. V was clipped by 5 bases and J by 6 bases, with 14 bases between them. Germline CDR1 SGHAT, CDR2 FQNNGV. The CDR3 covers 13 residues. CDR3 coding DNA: TGTGCCAGCAGCGGTAGGTCGTGGGGCGAGCAGTACTTC. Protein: CASSGRSWGEQYF.

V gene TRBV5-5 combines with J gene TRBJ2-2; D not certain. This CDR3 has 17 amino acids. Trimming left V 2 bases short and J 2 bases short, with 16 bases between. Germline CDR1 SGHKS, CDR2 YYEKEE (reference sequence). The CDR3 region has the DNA TGTGCCAGCAGCTTATCTCAGGACCGCCGAAACACCGGGGAGCTGTTTTTT. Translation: CASSLSQDRRNTGELFF.

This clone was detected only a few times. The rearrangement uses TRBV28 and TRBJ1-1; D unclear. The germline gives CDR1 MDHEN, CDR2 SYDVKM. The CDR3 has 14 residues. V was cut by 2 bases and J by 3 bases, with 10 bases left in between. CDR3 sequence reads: CASSLSQRDTEAFF. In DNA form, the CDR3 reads TGTGCCAGCAGTTTAAGCCAAAGGGACACTGAAGCTTTCTTT.

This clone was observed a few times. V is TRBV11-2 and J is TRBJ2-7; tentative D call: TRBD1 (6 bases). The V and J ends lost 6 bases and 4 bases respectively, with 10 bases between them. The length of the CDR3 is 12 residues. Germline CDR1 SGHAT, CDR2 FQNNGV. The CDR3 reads CASSYRVYEQYF. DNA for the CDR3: TGTGCCAGCAGTTACAGGGTGTACGAGCAGTACTTC.

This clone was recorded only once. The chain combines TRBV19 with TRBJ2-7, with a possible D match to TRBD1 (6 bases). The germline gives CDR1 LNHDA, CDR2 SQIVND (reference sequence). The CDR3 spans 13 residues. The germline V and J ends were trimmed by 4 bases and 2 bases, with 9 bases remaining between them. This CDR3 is CASSKQGPYEQYF. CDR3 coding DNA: TGTGCCAGTAGTAAACAGGGACCCTACGAGCAGTACTTC. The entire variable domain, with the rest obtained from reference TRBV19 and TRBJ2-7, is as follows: DGGITQSPKYLFRKEGQNVTLSCEQNLNHDAMYWYRQDPGQGLRLIYYSQIVNDFQKGDIAEGYSVSREKKESFPLTVTSAQKNPTAFYLCASSKQGPYEQYFGPGTRLTVT.

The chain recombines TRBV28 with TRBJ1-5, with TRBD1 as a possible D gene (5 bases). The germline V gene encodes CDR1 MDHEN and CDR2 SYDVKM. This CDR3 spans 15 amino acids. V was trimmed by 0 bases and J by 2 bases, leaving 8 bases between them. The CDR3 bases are TGTGCCAGCAGTTTATGGTCAGGGCGCAATCAGCCCCAGCATTTT. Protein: CASSLWSGRNQPQHF.

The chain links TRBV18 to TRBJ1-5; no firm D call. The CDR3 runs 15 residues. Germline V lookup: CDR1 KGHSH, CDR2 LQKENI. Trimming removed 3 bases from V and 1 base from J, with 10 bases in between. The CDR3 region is CASSPTRTSNQPQHF. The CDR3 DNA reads TGTGCCAGCTCACCGACGAGGACGAGCAATCAGCCCCAGCATTTT.

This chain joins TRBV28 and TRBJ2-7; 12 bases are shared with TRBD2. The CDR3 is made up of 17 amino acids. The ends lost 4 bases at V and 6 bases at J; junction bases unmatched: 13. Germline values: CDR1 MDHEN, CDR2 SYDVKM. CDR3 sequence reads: CASSSSGGAFGHGEQYF. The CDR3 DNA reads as TGTGCCAGCAGTTCTAGCGGGGGGGCTTTCGGGCACGGCGAGCAGTACTTC.

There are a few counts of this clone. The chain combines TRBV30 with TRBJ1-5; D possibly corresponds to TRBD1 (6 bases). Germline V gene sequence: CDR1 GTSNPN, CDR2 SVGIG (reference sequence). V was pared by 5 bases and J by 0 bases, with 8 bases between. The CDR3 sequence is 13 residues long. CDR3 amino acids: CAWGTSSNQPQHF. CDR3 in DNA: TGTGCCTGGGGGACATCTAGCAATCAGCCCCAGCATTTT.

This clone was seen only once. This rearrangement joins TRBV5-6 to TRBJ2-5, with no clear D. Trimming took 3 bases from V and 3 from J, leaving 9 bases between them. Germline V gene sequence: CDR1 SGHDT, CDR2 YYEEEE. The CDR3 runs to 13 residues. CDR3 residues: CASSYSPKETQYF. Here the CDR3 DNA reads TGTGCCAGCAGCTATAGCCCAAAAGAGACCCAGTACTTC.

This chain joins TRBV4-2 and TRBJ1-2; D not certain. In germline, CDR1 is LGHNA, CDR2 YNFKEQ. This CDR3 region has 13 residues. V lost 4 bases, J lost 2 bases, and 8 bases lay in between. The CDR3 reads CASSLSGNYGYTF. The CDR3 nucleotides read TGTGCCAGCAGCCTTTCGGGGAACTATGGCTACACCTTC.

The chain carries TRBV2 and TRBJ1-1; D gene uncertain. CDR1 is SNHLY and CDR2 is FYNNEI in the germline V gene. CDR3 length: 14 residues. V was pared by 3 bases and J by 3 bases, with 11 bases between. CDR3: CASSDQSPYTEAFF. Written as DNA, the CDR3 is TGTGCCAGCAGTGATCAGTCCCCGTACACTGAAGCTTTCTTT.

CDR3 nucleotide sequence: TGTGCCACGTATTCCTATGACAGGGGGGAGACCCAGTACTTC. Encoded protein: CATYSYDRGETQYF. V and J are TRBV2 and TRBJ2-5; TRBD1 matches at 9 bases. Germline V gene sequence: CDR1 SNHLY, CDR2 FYNNEI. The trim removed 10 bases at V and 5 bases at J, leaving 11 bases unmatched. This CDR3 is 14 amino acids long.

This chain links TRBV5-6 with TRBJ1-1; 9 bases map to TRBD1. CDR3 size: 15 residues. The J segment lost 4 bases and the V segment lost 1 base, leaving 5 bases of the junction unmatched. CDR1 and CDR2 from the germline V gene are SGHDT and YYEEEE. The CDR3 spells CASSLTGGSGTEAFF. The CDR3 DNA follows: TGTGCCAGCAGCTTGACAGGGGGCAGTGGCACTGAAGCTTTCTTT.

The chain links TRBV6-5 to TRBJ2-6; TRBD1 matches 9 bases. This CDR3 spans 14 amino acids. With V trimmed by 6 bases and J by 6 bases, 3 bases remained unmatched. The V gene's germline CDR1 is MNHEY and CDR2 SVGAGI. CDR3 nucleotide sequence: TGTGCCAGCAGCGGACAGGGGACGGCCAACGTCCTGACTTTC. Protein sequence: CASSGQGTANVLTF.